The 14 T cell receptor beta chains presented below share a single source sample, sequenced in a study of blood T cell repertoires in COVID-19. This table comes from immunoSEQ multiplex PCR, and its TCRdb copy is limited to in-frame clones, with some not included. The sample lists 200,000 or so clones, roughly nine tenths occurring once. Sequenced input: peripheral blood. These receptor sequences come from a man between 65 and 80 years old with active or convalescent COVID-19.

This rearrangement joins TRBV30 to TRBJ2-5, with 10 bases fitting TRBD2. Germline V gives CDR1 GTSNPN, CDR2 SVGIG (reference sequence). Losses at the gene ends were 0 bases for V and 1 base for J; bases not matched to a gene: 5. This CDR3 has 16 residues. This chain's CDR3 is CAWSVAGGRGQETQYF. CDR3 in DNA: TGTGCCTGGAGTGTAGCGGGAGGGAGAGGCCAAGAGACCCAGTACTTC.

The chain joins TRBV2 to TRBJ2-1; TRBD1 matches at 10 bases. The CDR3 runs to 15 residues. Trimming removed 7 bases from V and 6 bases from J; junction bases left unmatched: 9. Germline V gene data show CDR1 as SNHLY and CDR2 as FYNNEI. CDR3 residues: CASNPGTGVFNEQFF. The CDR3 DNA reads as TGTGCCAGCAACCCCGGGACAGGGGTCTTCAATGAGCAGTTCTTC.

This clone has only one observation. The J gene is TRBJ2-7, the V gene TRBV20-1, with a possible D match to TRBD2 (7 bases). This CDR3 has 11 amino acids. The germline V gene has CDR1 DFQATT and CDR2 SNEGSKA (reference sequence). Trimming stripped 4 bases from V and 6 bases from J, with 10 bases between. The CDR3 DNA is TGCAGTGCTACGAGGGGGGGCGAGCAGTACTTC. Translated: CSATRGGEQYF.

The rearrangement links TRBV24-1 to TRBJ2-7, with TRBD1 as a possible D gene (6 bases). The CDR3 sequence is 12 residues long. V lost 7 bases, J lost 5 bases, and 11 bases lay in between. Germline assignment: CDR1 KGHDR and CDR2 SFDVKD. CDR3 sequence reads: CATRGQGNEQYF. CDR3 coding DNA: TGTGCCACCAGGGGACAAGGAAACGAGCAGTACTTC.

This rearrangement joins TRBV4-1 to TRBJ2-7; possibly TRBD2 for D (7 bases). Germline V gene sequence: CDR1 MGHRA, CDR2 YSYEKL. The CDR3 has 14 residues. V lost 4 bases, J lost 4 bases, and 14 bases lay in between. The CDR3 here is CASSPHAGAYEQYF. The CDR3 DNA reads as TGCGCCAGCAGCCCCCATGCGGGGGCGTACGAGCAGTACTTC.

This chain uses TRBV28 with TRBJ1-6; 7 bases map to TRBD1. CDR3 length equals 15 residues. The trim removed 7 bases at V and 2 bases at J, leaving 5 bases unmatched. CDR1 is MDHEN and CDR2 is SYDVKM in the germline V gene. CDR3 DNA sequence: TGTGCCAGCACCAACAGGGGCACCTATAATTCACCCCTCCACTTT. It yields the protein CASTNRGTYNSPLHF.

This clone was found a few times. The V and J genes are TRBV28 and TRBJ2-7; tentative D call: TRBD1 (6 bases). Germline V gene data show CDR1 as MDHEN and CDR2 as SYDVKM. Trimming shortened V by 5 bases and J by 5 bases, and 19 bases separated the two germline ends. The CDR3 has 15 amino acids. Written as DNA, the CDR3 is TGTGCCAGCAGTGGGCCACAGGGATTGGTAGACGAGCAGTACTTC. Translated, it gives CASSGPQGLVDEQYF. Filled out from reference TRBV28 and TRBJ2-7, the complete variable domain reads DVKVTQSSRYLVKRTGEKVFLECVQDMDHENMFWYRQDPGLGLRLIYFSYDVKMKEKGDIPEGYSVSREKKERFSLILESASTNQTSMYLCASSGPQGLVDEQYFGPGTRLTVT.

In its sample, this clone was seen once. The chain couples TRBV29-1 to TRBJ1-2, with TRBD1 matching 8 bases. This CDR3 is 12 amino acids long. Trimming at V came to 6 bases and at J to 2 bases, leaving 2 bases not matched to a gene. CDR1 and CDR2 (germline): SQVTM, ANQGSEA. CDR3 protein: CSVDRVNYGYTF. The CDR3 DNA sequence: TGCAGCGTGGACAGGGTGAACTATGGCTACACCTTC.

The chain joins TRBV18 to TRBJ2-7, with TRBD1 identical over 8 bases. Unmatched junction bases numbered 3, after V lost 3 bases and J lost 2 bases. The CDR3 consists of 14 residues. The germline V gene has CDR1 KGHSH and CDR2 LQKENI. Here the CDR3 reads CASSPDRVAYEQYF. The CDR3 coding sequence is TGTGCCAGCTCACCGGACAGGGTAGCCTACGAGCAGTACTTC.

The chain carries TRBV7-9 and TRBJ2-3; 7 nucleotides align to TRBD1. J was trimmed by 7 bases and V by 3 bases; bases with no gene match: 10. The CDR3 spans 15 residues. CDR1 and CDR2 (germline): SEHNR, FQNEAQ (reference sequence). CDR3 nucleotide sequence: TGTGCCAGCAGCTTGAGGGGGCTCGCGGAGAATACGCAGTATTTT. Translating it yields CASSLRGLAENTQYF.

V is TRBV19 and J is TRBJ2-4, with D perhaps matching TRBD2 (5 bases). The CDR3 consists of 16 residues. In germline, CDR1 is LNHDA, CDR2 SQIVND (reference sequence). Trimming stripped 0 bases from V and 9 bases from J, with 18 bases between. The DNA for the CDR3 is TGTGCCAGTAGTATAGATCCCGCGGGCTCGCTGGGCATTCAGTACTTC. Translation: CASSIDPAGSLGIQYF. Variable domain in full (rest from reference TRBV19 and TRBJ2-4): DGGITQSPKYLFRKEGQNVTLSCEQNLNHDAMYWYRQDPGQGLRLIYYSQIVNDFQKGDIAEGYSVSREKKESFPLTVTSAQKNPTAFYLCASSIDPAGSLGIQYFGAGTRLSVL.

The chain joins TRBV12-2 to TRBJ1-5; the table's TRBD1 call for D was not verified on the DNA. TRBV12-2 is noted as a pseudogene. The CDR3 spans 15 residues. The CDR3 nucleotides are TGTGCAAGTCGCAGGCGCAGGGGTGGCAATCAGCCCCAGCATTTT. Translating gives CASRRRRGGNQPQHF.

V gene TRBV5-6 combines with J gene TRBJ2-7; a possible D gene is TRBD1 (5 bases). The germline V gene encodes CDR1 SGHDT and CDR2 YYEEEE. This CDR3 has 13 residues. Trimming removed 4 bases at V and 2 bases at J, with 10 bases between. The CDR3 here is CASSPQGTYEQYF. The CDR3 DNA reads TGTGCCAGCAGCCCTCAGGGAACCTACGAGCAGTACTTC.

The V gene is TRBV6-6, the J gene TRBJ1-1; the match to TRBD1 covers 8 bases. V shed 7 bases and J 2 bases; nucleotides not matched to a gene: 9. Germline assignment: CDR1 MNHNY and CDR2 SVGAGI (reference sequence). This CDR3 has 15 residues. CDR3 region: CASNPATGVNTEAFF. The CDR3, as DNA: TGTGCCAGCAACCCCGCGACAGGGGTTAACACTGAAGCTTTCTTT.